This passage covers 23 T cell receptor beta chains from one sample sequenced in a study of cytotoxic CD8 clonotypes in ibrutinib-treated CLL. TCRdb's copy holds only in-frame clones and misses some; the assay was immunoSEQ multiplex PCR. The table includes some 22,000 clones, around four fifths detected once. This material consisted of PBMCs, taken before ibrutinib treatment. These receptors came from a human donor with chronic lymphocytic leukemia.

The V gene is TRBV11-3, the J gene TRBJ2-1; possibly TRBD2 for D (5 bases). This CDR3 comprises 15 residues. The germline CDR1 and CDR2 sequences are SGHNT and YENEEA. Trimming took off 3 bases at V and 5 bases at J, with 14 bases between the two ends. CDR3 bases: TGTGCCAGCAGCTTTCGCAGCGGACCGCACAATGAGCAGTTCTTC. This gives the protein CASSFRSGPHNEQFF.

This clone was seen only a few times. J is TRBJ1-5 and V is TRBV10-1, with D possibly TRBD1 on 6 matching bases. Trimming took off 4 bases at V and 2 bases at J, with 6 bases between the two ends. Germline loops: CDR1 WNHNN, CDR2 SYGVQD (reference sequence). CDR3 length: 13 amino acids. Here the CDR3 reads CASSAGGNQPQHF. The CDR3 region has the DNA TGCGCCAGCAGTGCAGGGGGCAATCAGCCCCAGCATTTT.

This chain links TRBV6-5 with TRBJ1-1; 7 bases align to TRBD1. J gave up 5 bases and V 5 bases, and 2 bases lay outside the gene matches. The CDR3 contains 12 residues. Germline CDR1 and CDR2: MNHEY and SVGAGI. The CDR3 is CASSTTGTEAFF. CDR3 coding DNA: TGTGCCAGCAGTACGACAGGGACTGAAGCTTTCTTT.

J is TRBJ2-6 and V is TRBV9; 10 positions agree with TRBD1. The germline CDR1 and CDR2 sequences are SGDLS and YYNGEE. V was clipped by 3 bases and J by 1 base; unmatched bases: 7. CDR3 length: 18 residues. The CDR3 is CASSGTGQGFSGANVLTF. For the CDR3, the DNA is TGTGCCAGCAGCGGGACGGGACAGGGGTTTTCTGGGGCCAACGTCCTGACTTTC.

The V and J genes are TRBV7-2 and TRBJ2-7; 10 positions match TRBD2. Germline V gene sequence: CDR1 SGHTA, CDR2 FQGNSA. The CDR3 is 14 amino acids. V dropped 6 bases and J dropped 2; count of bases not matched to a gene: 4. CDR3 residues: CASRTSGVTYEQYF. The CDR3 DNA follows: TGTGCCAGCAGAACTAGCGGGGTGACCTACGAGCAGTACTTC.

This sequence joins TRBV12-5 and TRBJ2-5; D gene unclear. Germline CDR1 reads LGHNT; CDR2 reads FRNRAP. This CDR3 has 13 residues. V lost 1 base and J lost 5, with 8 bases in between. This CDR3 is CASGLGLLETQYF. DNA for the CDR3: TGTGCTAGTGGTTTGGGACTTTTGGAGACCCAGTACTTC.

The V and J genes are TRBV25-1 and TRBJ2-7; possibly TRBD2 for D (6 bases). The ends were cut back, 4 bases at V and 2 bases at J, with 9 bases in the middle. Germline CDR1 and CDR2: MGHDK and SYGVNS. This CDR3 region has 13 residues. This chain's CDR3 is CASSAGRTYEQYF. CDR3 nucleotides: TGTGCCAGCAGTGCTGGGAGGACCTACGAGCAGTACTTC.

The chain recombines TRBV28 with TRBJ2-6; TRBD1 might be the D (5 bases). This CDR3 contains 18 residues. Deletions cut 8 bases from V and 0 bases from J, with 20 bases between. In germline, CDR1 is MDHEN, CDR2 SYDVKM. The DNA of the CDR3 is TGTGCCAGCTGCCCCCCGGCAGGGAAACCCTCTGGGGCCAACGTCCTGACTTTC. Translation: CASCPPAGKPSGANVLTF.

This chain uses TRBV28 with TRBJ2-5; no firm D call. The length of the CDR3 is 13 residues. V shed 8 bases and J shed 1 base, with 11 bases lying between them. Germline CDR1 is MDHEN and CDR2 is SYDVKM. The CDR3 DNA follows: TGTGCCAGCGGCAGAGCCAGCCAAGAGACCCAGTACTTC. Residues: CASGRASQETQYF. The full variable domain, rest sourced from reference TRBV28 and TRBJ2-5, is DVKVTQSSRYLVKRTGEKVFLECVQDMDHENMFWYRQDPGLGLRLIYFSYDVKMKEKGDIPEGYSVSREKKERFSLILESASTNQTSMYLCASGRASQETQYFGPGTRLLVL.

With respect to this clone: The identical CDR3 is also encoded by other nucleotide sequences in the sample. The CDR3 DNA is TGTGCCAGTAGTATAGCAGGGGGCAGGGAGACCCAGTACTTC. It codes for CASSIAGGRETQYF. This chain links TRBV19 with TRBJ2-5, with TRBD1 matching 8 bases. The CDR3 is 14 amino acids. V was clipped by 1 base and J by 5 bases; unmatched bases: 3. The germline V gene has CDR1 LNHDA and CDR2 SQIVND (reference sequence).

The chain has TRBV6-6 and TRBJ2-7; D may correspond to TRBD1 or TRBD2 (7 bases each). The V gene lost 4 bases and the J gene lost 4 bases, with 14 bases spanning the gap. Germline V gene data show CDR1 as MNHNY and CDR2 as SVGAGI (reference sequence). The CDR3 totals 14 residues. Here the CDR3 reads CASSSTQGGYEQYF. In DNA form, the CDR3 reads TGTGCCAGCAGTTCAACCCAGGGGGGGTACGAGCAGTACTTC.

Only one count was recorded for this clone. The chain joins TRBV9 to TRBJ2-3; D is unresolved. Trimming took 1 base from V and 4 from J, leaving 10 bases between them. CDR1 is SGDLS, CDR2 YYNGEE, per germline. CDR3 length: 14 residues. As DNA, the CDR3 is TGTGCCAGCAGCGTACCGGCGGCCGCAGATACGCAGTATTTT. Its translation: CASSVPAAADTQYF.

V gene TRBV4-1 combines with J gene TRBJ1-3; D call uncertain. Between the trimmed V and J ends, which lost 0 bases and 0 bases, there was a span of 9 bases. The CDR3 is made up of 16 amino acids. The germline V gene encodes CDR1 MGHRA and CDR2 YSYEKL. CDR3 region: CASSQDEQISGNTIYF. DNA of the CDR3: TGCGCCAGCAGCCAAGATGAACAGATCTCTGGAAACACCATATATTTT.

V gene TRBV14 combines with J gene TRBJ1-5; D is unclear. The CDR3 runs 16 residues. CDR1 is SGHDN, CDR2 FVKESK, per germline. The V end lost 0 bases, the J end lost 7 bases, and 16 bases lay between the germline ends. Written as DNA, the CDR3 is TGTGCCAGCAGCCAAGAACATCCGGCGAGAAGACAGCCCCAGCATTTT. This codes for CASSQEHPARRQPQHF.

This chain connects TRBV7-6 to TRBJ1-1; D is unresolved. Trimming cost V 5 bases and J 0 bases, with 13 bases left between them. There are 15 residues in the CDR3. Per the germline V gene, CDR1 is SGHVS and CDR2 is FNYEAQ. CDR3 amino acids: CASSPLGGLNTEAFF. CDR3 sequence (DNA): TGTGCCAGCAGCCCCCTTGGTGGTTTGAACACTGAAGCTTTCTTT.

The chain has TRBV7-9 and TRBJ1-2; D not certain. Trimming took 1 base from V and 1 from J, leaving 7 bases between them. CDR3 length equals 14 residues. The germline V gene has CDR1 SEHNR and CDR2 FQNEAQ (reference sequence). The DNA for the CDR3 is TGTGCCAGCAGCTTAGTTGGATTTAACTATGGCTACACCTTC. As protein: CASSLVGFNYGYTF.

The V gene is TRBV5-4, the J gene TRBJ1-2; 7 bases match TRBD1. The trim removed 4 bases at V and 7 bases at J, leaving 13 bases unmatched. The CDR3 loop spans 15 amino acids. Germline CDR1 is SGHNT and CDR2 is YYREEE (reference sequence). CDR3 nucleotide sequence: TGTGCCAGCAGCCCGAGGACCGACAGGGCCACTGGCTACACCTTC. Its translation: CASSPRTDRATGYTF.

The chain uses TRBV7-2 and TRBJ2-4; D may be TRBD1 (7 bases). V lost 5 bases and J lost 6, with 17 bases in between. Germline V lookup: CDR1 SGHTA, CDR2 FQGNSA. The CDR3 consists of 15 residues. The CDR3 DNA reads as TGTGCCAGCAGCACCACCAGGGGGGCCGGAAACATTCAGTACTTC. This sequence encodes CASSTTRGAGNIQYF.

This chain joins TRBV18 and TRBJ2-7; 8 bases map to TRBD1. V lost 4 bases to trimming and J lost 3 bases; unmatched junction nucleotides: 8. CDR1 and CDR2 (germline): KGHSH, LQKENI. The length of the CDR3 is 15 residues. The CDR3 is CASSLTGQGGYEQYF. The CDR3 nucleotides read TGTGCCAGCTCACTTACTGGACAGGGCGGCTACGAGCAGTACTTC.

The rearrangement links TRBV30 to TRBJ1-2, with 9 bases lining up with TRBD1. Unmatched junction bases numbered 10, after V lost 3 bases and J lost 5 bases. This CDR3 is 15 amino acids long. Germline V gene lookup returns CDR1 GTSNPN and CDR2 SVGIG (reference sequence). CDR3 coding DNA: TGTGCCTGGAGCAGACTACAGGGGGCGAGGTATGGCTACACCTTC. As protein: CAWSRLQGARYGYTF.

The rearrangement joins TRBV7-9 to TRBJ1-4; D is unresolved. The CDR3 totals 14 residues. V lost 5 bases and J 3 bases, leaving 10 bases between the germline ends. The germline gives CDR1 SEHNR, CDR2 FQNEAQ (reference sequence). CDR3 in amino acids: CASSPGFSNEKLFF. CDR3 in DNA: TGTGCCAGCAGCCCGGGGTTTTCTAATGAAAAACTGTTTTTT.

The V gene is TRBV14, the J gene TRBJ2-1; 10 nucleotides match TRBD2. J gave up 6 bases and V 0 bases, and 8 bases lay outside the gene matches. The CDR3 runs 17 residues. Germline V gives CDR1 SGHDN, CDR2 FVKESK. The CDR3 DNA reads as TGTGCCAGCAGCCAAGATCGTCTAGCGGGGGCCCTCAATGAGCAGTTCTTC. Protein product: CASSQDRLAGALNEQFF.

This clone has only a few counts. The chain couples TRBV6-4 to TRBJ2-3; 9 bases fit TRBD1. V lost 4 bases, J lost 1 base, and 0 bases stayed unmatched. The germline V gene has CDR1 MRHNA and CDR2 SNTAGT. This CDR3 contains 14 residues. The CDR3 DNA is TGTGCCAGCAGTGGGACAGGGGGCACAGATACGCAGTATTTT. It translates to CASSGTGGTDTQYF.